This T cell receptor beta chain came from a study of cytotoxic CD8 clonotypes in ibrutinib-treated CLL. The planned depth of sequencing spanned 1 in 200,000 to 1 in 1 million T cells. Here immunoSEQ multiplex PCR was the method, and the copy in TCRdb shows in-frame clones only, minus some. The sample yields 60,000 to 95,000 clones, approximately 87% seen once. Trimming removed 4 bases at V and 2 bases at J, with 18 bases between. Germline V gene sequence: CDR1 MGHRA, CDR2 YSYEKL. The CDR3 covers 16 residues. The material was PBMCs, obtained after 24 months of ibrutinib treatment. This chain joins TRBV4-1 and TRBJ2-7; the D call may be TRBD1 or TRBD2 (5 bases each). The receptor was derived from a human donor with chronic lymphocytic leukemia. The CDR3 spells CASSPSPGLYTYEQYF. In DNA, the CDR3 is TGCGCCAGCAGCCCGAGTCCGGGGCTCTATACCTACGAGCAGTACTTC.